This T cell receptor (beta chain) was retrieved from a study of T cells in Graves' hyperthyroidism and ophthalmopathy. Study outcomes and limitations: Expanded thyroid clonotypes (above 0.001) were mostly also found in blood.

This clonotype occurred many times. The target antigen is unknown. Germline assignment: CDR1 SGHTA and CDR2 FQGNSA. The CDR3 sequence is 14 residues long. The V end was cut by 1 base, the J end by 2 bases, with 6 bases between. Researchers amplified the TCR beta CDR3 regions from RNA transcripts. RT-PCR in the first round (using the HTBI primer set) targeted the TCR CDR3. TCRdb reanalysed the multiplex PCR reads using MiXCR and keeps one entry per CDR3 protein. Here the sample spans around 450,000 distinct CDR3 sequences, around a sixth being singletons. Diagnosis relied on clinical symptoms, serum thyroxine and TRAb, thyroid ultrasound and orbital computed tomography. PBMCs were obtained from 10 ml fresh peripheral blood.

This chain uses TRBV7-2 with TRBJ2-1; D gene ambiguous. This sequence was found in a woman under 30 with Graves' hyperthyroidism. Sequencing used blood. The CDR3 bases are TGTGCCAGCAGCTTAGACGGTGCCTACAATGAGCAGTTCTTC. This sequence encodes CASSLDGAYNEQFF.